These 13 T cell receptor beta chains were sequenced from one sample in a study of graft-versus-host responses after intestinal transplantation. These receptors have no identified antigens. TCRdb's copy holds only in-frame clones and misses some; the assay was immunoSEQ multiplex PCR. The table lists tens of thousands of clones, about 93% of them singletons. Sequences were derived from unstimulated CD8+ T cells sorted from spleen or lymph node cells, sampled before intestinal transplant. These receptor sequences come from a human donor who received an intestinal transplant.

V usage is TRBV6-5 and J usage is TRBJ2-5, with D perhaps matching TRBD2 (7 bases). The V gene's germline CDR1 is MNHEY and CDR2 SVGAGI. Trimming took off 5 bases at V and 5 bases at J, with 12 bases between the two ends. The CDR3 runs to 13 residues. The CDR3 DNA sequence: TGTGCCAGCAGTCCCGGGGGGCCCGAGACCCAGTACTTC. Translation gives CASSPGGPETQYF.

The chain combines TRBV12-5 with TRBJ2-1, with TRBD2 as a possible D gene (6 bases). V was shortened by 6 bases and J by 4 bases, with 22 bases between the two germline ends. Germline V lookup: CDR1 LGHNT, CDR2 FRNRAP. The CDR3 spans 17 residues. The CDR3 sequence is CASGLKLPGLKYNEQFF. The CDR3 DNA follows: TGTGCTAGTGGCCTAAAGCTACCGGGACTCAAGTACAATGAGCAGTTCTTC.

The genes are TRBV30 and TRBJ2-7; D ambiguous. The germline V and J ends were trimmed by 3 bases and 1 base, with 10 bases remaining between them. The CDR3 totals 13 residues. The germline CDR1 and CDR2 sequences are GTSNPN and SVGIG (reference sequence). Here the CDR3 reads CAWSFDRSYEQYF. The CDR3 bases are TGTGCCTGGAGCTTTGACCGATCCTACGAGCAGTACTTC.

The chain links TRBV14 to TRBJ1-3, with D possibly being TRBD1 (5 bases). The CDR3 extends over 19 amino acids. Between the trimmed V and J ends, which lost 4 bases and 0 bases, there was a span of 22 bases. CDR1 and CDR2 (germline): SGHDN, FVKESK. This CDR3 is CASSPPGPLFSSSGNTIYF. The CDR3 nucleotides are TGTGCCAGCAGCCCTCCGGGACCCTTATTTTCGAGCTCTGGAAACACCATATATTTT. The variable domain in full, completed from reference TRBV14 and TRBJ1-3, reads EAGVTQFPSHSVIEKGQTVTLRCDPISGHDNLYWYRRVMGKEIKFLLHFVKESKQDESGMPNNRFLAERTGGTYSTLKVQPAELEDSGVYFCASSPPGPLFSSSGNTIYFGEGSWLTVV.

This chain links TRBV7-9 with TRBJ2-7; either TRBD1 or TRBD2 may fit D (5 bases each). In germline, CDR1 is SEHNR, CDR2 FQNEAQ (reference sequence). CDR3 length: 13 residues. V lost 1 base and J 4 bases, leaving 8 bases between the germline ends. The CDR3 DNA follows: TGTGCCAGCAGCTTAGTCGGGGCTTACGAGCAGTACTTC. Residues: CASSLVGAYEQYF.

This chain uses TRBV9 with TRBJ2-1; D possibly corresponds to TRBD2 (5 bases). There are 15 residues in the CDR3. Germline V gives CDR1 SGDLS, CDR2 YYNGEE. V lost 0 bases and J lost 8, with 15 bases in between. In DNA, the CDR3 is TGTGCCAGCAGCGTAGAGGAGCGAGCGCGGGATGAGCAGTTCTTC. This sequence encodes CASSVEERARDEQFF.

This rearrangement joins TRBV5-4 to TRBJ2-7; tentatively, D is TRBD1 (6 bases). CDR3 length: 14 residues. Germline lookup yields CDR1 SGHNT and CDR2 YYREEE (reference sequence). Trimming stripped 4 bases from V and 0 bases from J, with 11 bases between. In nucleotides, the CDR3 is TGTGCCAGCAGCGGCCGGGACAACTCCTACGAGCAGTACTTC. Amino acids: CASSGRDNSYEQYF.

CDR3 nucleotides: TGCGCCAGCAGTGATATTAGCGGGAGGTCTGGTGAGCAGTTCTTC. Translation gives CASSDISGRSGEQFF. The V call is TRBV10-2, the J call TRBJ2-1, with 10 bases matching TRBD2. Germline V gives CDR1 WSHSY, CDR2 SAAADI. Losses at the gene ends were 3 bases for V and 9 bases for J; bases not matched to a gene: 8. This CDR3 has 15 amino acids.

This sequence joins TRBV7-9 and TRBJ1-2, with 7 bases identical to TRBD1. With 4 bases clipped from V and 0 bases from J, the junction kept 8 bases outside the gene matches. The CDR3 runs 16 residues. Germline-derived CDR1 and CDR2 are SEHNR and FQNEAQ (reference sequence). The CDR3 DNA is TGTGCCAGCAGCTCTCGACAGGGCTCCACTAACTATGGCTACACCTTC. Protein: CASSSRQGSTNYGYTF. Using reference TRBV7-9 and TRBJ1-2 for the parts outside the CDR3, the full variable domain is DTGVSQNPRHKITKRGQNVTFRCDPISEHNRLYWYRQTLGQGPEFLTYFQNEAQLEKSRLLSDRFSAERPKGSFSTLEIQRTEQGDSAMYLCASSSRQGSTNYGYTFGSGTRLTVV.

The chain links TRBV25-1 to TRBJ2-7; 8 nucleotides match TRBD1. The CDR3 has 15 amino acids. The germline gives CDR1 MGHDK, CDR2 SYGVNS. V shed 8 bases, J shed 0 bases, and the junction held 9 bases outside the gene matches. This CDR3 reads CASGTGTGSSYEQYF. CDR3 DNA sequence: TGTGCCAGCGGGACCGGGACAGGTAGCTCCTACGAGCAGTACTTC.

The V call is TRBV4-2, the J call TRBJ2-3; 9 bases agree with TRBD2. The CDR3 consists of 15 residues. V lost 1 base and J lost 2; bases outside the gene matches: 1. Germline V gives CDR1 LGHNA, CDR2 YNFKEQ. The CDR3 spells CASSQVGLATDTQYF. As DNA, the CDR3 is TGTGCCAGCAGCCAAGTGGGACTAGCCACAGATACGCAGTATTTT.

This clone was counted a single time. This chain links TRBV6-5 with TRBJ1-2, with TRBD1 as a possible D gene (5 bases). CDR1 is MNHEY and CDR2 is SVGAGI in the germline V gene. Trimming removed 0 bases at V and 4 bases at J, with 15 bases between. The CDR3 is made up of 16 amino acids. CDR3 bases: TGTGCCAGCAGTTACTCCCCCGACAGTATAGCCTATGGCTACACCTTC. Translation: CASSYSPDSIAYGYTF.

This clone was counted once. V gene TRBV27 combines with J gene TRBJ1-2; D is perhaps TRBD1 (5 bases). CDR1 is MNHEY and CDR2 is SMNVEV in the germline V gene (reference sequence). V was trimmed by 5 bases and J by 6 bases, leaving 7 bases between them. The length of the CDR3 is 11 residues. DNA of the CDR3: TGTGCCAGCAGTGGGGACGATGGCTACACCTTC. This translates into CASSGDDGYTF.